Shown below are 26 T cell receptor beta chains from a single sample sequenced in a study of a mutant IDH1 vaccine in newly diagnosed glioma. These TCRs are of unknown antigen specificity. Documented time point: week 23, last vaccination. All doses held 300 ug of mutant IDH1 20-mer peptide, with topical imiquimod. Libraries were prepared by immunoSEQ multiplex PCR; TCRdb keeps only in-frame clonotypes and omits some of them. This sample has approximately 60,000 clones, with 70% to 90% found just once. This sample comprised PBMCs, obtained from a glioma patient whose treatment included an IDH1 peptide vaccine. Source of these receptors: a young man with glioma.

The chain uses TRBV13 and TRBJ1-2, with 9 bases aligning to TRBD1. The CDR3 is 14 residues long. V lost 5 bases and J lost 8; bases outside the gene matches: 9. Per germline, CDR1 PRHDT and CDR2 FYEKMQ (reference sequence). The CDR3 reads CASSAGQGSSGYTF. The CDR3 nucleotides are TGTGCCAGCAGCGCGGGACAGGGATCGAGCGGCTACACCTTC. Drawing the rest from reference TRBV13 and TRBJ1-2, the complete variable domain is AAGVIQSPRHLIKEKRETATLKCYPIPRHDTVYWYQQGPGQDPQFLISFYEKMQSDKGSIPDRFSAQQFSDYHSELNMSSLELGDSALYFCASSAGQGSSGYTFGSGTRLTVV.

This sequence joins TRBV7-8 and TRBJ2-2; a possible D gene is TRBD1 (5 bases). V was clipped by 0 bases and J by 3 bases, with 11 bases between them. The length of the CDR3 is 16 residues. The germline V gene has CDR1 SGHVS and CDR2 FQNEAQ. The CDR3 here is CASSLAVRVYTGELFF. The CDR3 DNA reads TGTGCCAGCAGCTTAGCCGTCAGGGTGTACACCGGGGAGCTGTTTTTT.

CDR3 in amino acids: CASSSGGRPYEQYF. CDR3 nucleotide sequence: TGTGCCAGCAGTTCAGGGGGTCGTCCCTACGAGCAGTACTTC. The rearrangement links TRBV6-6 to TRBJ2-7, with 7 bases matching TRBD1. The CDR3 is made up of 14 amino acids. CDR1 MNHNY and CDR2 SVGAGI come from the germline V gene (reference sequence). With 4 bases clipped from V and 2 bases from J, the junction kept 5 bases outside the gene matches.

The chain has TRBV10-2 and TRBJ2-5; TRBD2 is a possible D gene (7 bases). Gene TRBJ2-7 matches the end of the DNA better, so the J call may be wrong. The CDR3 has 15 amino acids. Germline assignment: CDR1 WSHSY and CDR2 SAAADI. CDR3 coding DNA: TGCGCCAGCATTAAGGACAGCGGGAACTCCTACGAGCAGTACTTC. It translates to CASIKDSGNSYEQYF.

This clone was picked up a small number of times. Compared with germline, one end of the junction differs, possibly owing to a read error. The identical CDR3 is also encoded by other nucleotide sequences in the sample. The rearrangement joins TRBV4-2 to TRBJ2-2, with 9 bases that match TRBD2. Germline values: CDR1 LGHNA, CDR2 YNFKEQ. This CDR3 spans 18 amino acids. The CDR3 reads CASSQDGAGGPNTRELFF. In nucleotides, the CDR3 is TGTGCCAGCAGCCAAGATGGGGCGGGGGGGCCTAACACCAGGGAGCTGTTTTTT.

In this sample, this clone turned up once. The V call is TRBV28, the J call TRBJ2-7; D assignment may be TRBD1 or TRBD2 (7 bases each). Between the trimmed V and J ends, which lost 3 bases and 0 bases, there was a span of 9 bases. In germline, CDR1 is MDHEN, CDR2 SYDVKM. This CDR3 has 14 residues. This CDR3 reads CASSFRGGSYEQYF. As DNA, the CDR3 is TGTGCCAGCAGTTTCAGGGGGGGCTCCTACGAGCAGTACTTC.

The rearrangement uses TRBV14 and TRBJ2-7, with TRBD2 matching 15 bases. In germline, CDR1 is SGHDN, CDR2 FVKESK. The junction had 5 bases not matched to a gene; V was cut back by 3 bases and J by 2 bases. The CDR3 is 17 amino acids. The CDR3 region has the DNA TGTGCCAGCAGCCATGGGACTAGCGGGGGGCTAACCTACGAGCAGTACTTC. The encoded protein is CASSHGTSGGLTYEQYF.

The V gene is TRBV19, the J gene TRBJ2-3, with TRBD2 matching over 8 bases. The CDR3 has 16 amino acids. Germline trimming cut 4 bases from V and 0 bases from J; bases unmatched to any gene: 6. In germline, CDR1 is LNHDA, CDR2 SQIVND (reference sequence). The CDR3 region is CASSNRLAPSTDTQYF. In DNA, the CDR3 is TGTGCCAGTAGTAACCGACTAGCGCCTAGCACAGATACGCAGTATTTT.

The V gene is TRBV15, the J gene TRBJ1-3; D is perhaps TRBD1 (5 bases). This CDR3 region has 16 residues. V was shortened by 3 bases and J by 2 bases, with 14 bases between the two germline ends. Germline V gives CDR1 LNHNV, CDR2 YYDKDF (reference sequence). CDR3: CATSSNRNIAGNTIYF. The DNA of the CDR3 is TGTGCCACCAGCAGTAACAGGAATATAGCTGGAAACACCATATATTTT.

The chain combines TRBV6-5 with TRBJ2-2, with 7 bases aligning to TRBD1. The CDR3 spans 15 residues. V lost 6 bases and J lost 4; bases outside the gene matches: 8. Germline CDR1 and CDR2: MNHEY and SVGAGI. In DNA form, the CDR3 reads TGTGCCAGCAGATTGGGACAGACCCTCACCGGGGAGCTGTTTTTT. This sequence encodes CASRLGQTLTGELFF.

V and J are TRBV19 and TRBJ1-5, with D possibly matching TRBD1 (5 bases). The CDR3 contains 15 residues. Deletions cut 5 bases from V and 1 base from J, with 12 bases between. Per germline, CDR1 LNHDA and CDR2 SQIVND (reference sequence). The CDR3 DNA sequence: TGTGCCAGTAGTGGAGGTCGGGGGAGCAATCAGCCCCAGCATTTT. Amino acid sequence: CASSGGRGSNQPQHF.

The chain is built from TRBV5-4 and TRBJ1-6; D is unclear. Germline V gene data show CDR1 as SGHNT and CDR2 as YYREEE (reference sequence). CDR3 length equals 12 residues. V dropped 0 bases and J dropped 7 bases, with 2 bases sitting between them. The CDR3: CASSLENSPLHF. The CDR3 DNA follows: TGTGCCAGCAGCTTGGAGAATTCACCCCTCCACTTT. Using reference TRBV5-4 and TRBJ1-6 for the parts outside the CDR3, the full variable domain is ETGVTQSPTHLIKTRGQQVTLRCSSQSGHNTVSWYQQALGQGPQFIFQYYREEENGRGNFPPRFSGLQFPNYSSELNVNALELDDSALYLCASSLENSPLHFGNGTRLTVT.

The genes are TRBV6-6 and TRBJ2-5, with D tentatively TRBD1 (6 bases). Trimming removed 4 bases at V and 2 bases at J, with 11 bases between. The length of the CDR3 is 14 residues. Germline loops: CDR1 MNHNY, CDR2 SVGAGI (reference sequence). CDR3 nucleotides: TGTGCCAGCAGTTTCCCAGGGGTTCAAGAGACCCAGTACTTC. It encodes CASSFPGVQETQYF.

This chain connects TRBV5-1 to TRBJ1-1, with D uncertain. The CDR3 covers 14 residues. Germline V gives CDR1 SGHRS, CDR2 YFSETQ. V was trimmed by 1 base and J by 1 base, leaving 8 bases between them. The CDR3 bases are TGCGCCAGCAGCTTGTATCCAGAGAACACTGAAGCTTTCTTT. Translation gives CASSLYPENTEAFF.

The rearrangement links TRBV4-1 to TRBJ1-1; D gene unclear. V dropped 4 bases and J dropped 7 bases, with 13 bases sitting between them. Per the germline V gene, CDR1 is MGHRA and CDR2 is YSYEKL. This CDR3 has 13 amino acids. DNA for the CDR3: TGCGCCAGCAGCCCCGGACCGGTCGGTGAAGCTTTCTTT. Encoded protein: CASSPGPVGEAFF.

This chain links TRBV2 with TRBJ2-3; D not resolved. The CDR3 has 13 residues. V lost 4 bases and J 6 bases, leaving 11 bases between the germline ends. CDR1 is SNHLY and CDR2 is FYNNEI in the germline V gene. In DNA form, the CDR3 reads TGTGCCAGCAGTGTGGTCCAAGTGGATACGCAGTATTTT. This encodes CASSVVQVDTQYF.

This CDR3 is CASSQDGGQEAYNEQFF. CDR3 coding DNA: TGTGCCAGCAGCCAAGATGGGGGACAGGAGGCCTACAATGAGCAGTTCTTC. This chain connects TRBV4-2 to TRBJ2-1, with 8 positions matching TRBD1. V lost 0 bases to trimming and J lost 2 bases; unmatched junction nucleotides: 6. The CDR3 extends over 17 amino acids. Germline CDR1 is LGHNA and CDR2 is YNFKEQ.

The chain carries TRBV11-2 and TRBJ2-5; 7 bases line up with TRBD1. Germline assignment: CDR1 SGHAT and CDR2 FQNNGV. The CDR3 totals 15 residues. With 4 bases clipped from V and 0 bases from J, the junction kept 5 bases outside the gene matches. Here the CDR3 reads CASSSLTGYQETQYF. The CDR3 DNA sequence: TGTGCCAGCAGCTCACTGACAGGGTACCAAGAGACCCAGTACTTC.

The chain joins TRBV6-1 to TRBJ2-1; TRBD2 agrees at 10 bases. V was clipped by 6 bases and J by 7 bases; unmatched bases: 9. Germline CDR1 MNHNS, CDR2 SASEGT. The CDR3 extends over 15 amino acids. The CDR3 is CASRSPGLAWNEQFF. The CDR3 DNA follows: TGTGCCAGCAGGAGCCCGGGACTAGCGTGGAATGAGCAGTTCTTC.

This chain joins TRBV4-1 and TRBJ2-1; maybe TRBD1 (5 bases). The CDR3 spans 17 residues. The V and J ends lost 1 base and 0 bases respectively, with 13 bases between them. CDR1 and CDR2 (germline): MGHRA, YSYEKL. CDR3 amino acids: CASSQGRVSGSYNEQFF. The CDR3 DNA sequence: TGCGCCAGCAGCCAAGGCAGGGTCTCGGGCTCCTACAATGAGCAGTTCTTC.

Regarding this clone: This sample includes further DNA sequences coding for the same CDR3. This chain uses TRBV27 with TRBJ2-7, with D maybe TRBD1 (5 bases). CDR3 length: 13 residues. From germline, CDR1 is MNHEY and CDR2 SMNVEV (reference sequence). Trimming removed 5 bases from V and 2 bases from J, with 10 bases in between. The CDR3 nucleotides are TGTGCCAGCAGTAGAGCAGGGCCCTACGAGCAGTACTTC. It specifies CASSRAGPYEQYF.

The gene calls are TRBV6-6 and TRBJ2-3, with 7 bases matching TRBD2. Trimming removed 2 bases from V and 2 bases from J; junction bases left unmatched: 7. Germline loops: CDR1 MNHNY, CDR2 SVGAGI (reference sequence). The CDR3 is 16 amino acids. The CDR3 here is CASSYPMRGTTDTQYF. The CDR3 bases are TGTGCCAGCAGTTACCCAATGCGGGGGACCACAGATACGCAGTATTTT.

The chain is built from TRBV10-2 and TRBJ2-3; 12 nucleotides line up with TRBD2. Germline lookup yields CDR1 WSHSY and CDR2 SAAADI. The ends lost 7 bases at V and 4 bases at J; junction bases unmatched: 6. The CDR3 runs 15 residues. CDR3 loop: CASISSGGAADTQYF. CDR3 DNA: TGCGCCAGCATCTCTAGCGGGGGGGCGGCAGATACGCAGTATTTT.

The rearrangement links TRBV4-1 to TRBJ2-3, with 8 bases that match TRBD2. CDR1 and CDR2 from the germline V gene are MGHRA and YSYEKL. There are 16 residues in the CDR3. V lost 4 bases and J lost 0; bases outside the gene matches: 6. CDR3 amino acids: CASSLLGGGSTDTQYF. The CDR3 DNA follows: TGCGCCAGCAGCCTCCTTGGCGGGGGGAGCACAGATACGCAGTATTTT.

The chain links TRBV13 to TRBJ2-7; 8 nucleotides match TRBD1. J gave up 5 bases and V 4 bases, and 16 bases lay outside the gene matches. CDR1 PRHDT and CDR2 FYEKMQ come from the germline V gene (reference sequence). CDR3 length equals 17 residues. The chain's CDR3 is CASSSLGTGPTRDEQYF. Written as DNA, the CDR3 is TGTGCCAGCAGCTCCCTCGGGACAGGCCCGACTAGGGACGAGCAGTACTTC.

The rearrangement links TRBV27 to TRBJ2-4, with D hard to call. V lost 3 bases and J 1 base, leaving 22 bases between the germline ends. The germline gives CDR1 MNHEY, CDR2 SMNVEV (reference sequence). The CDR3 covers 19 residues. The CDR3 loop is CASSLSYQRAAAAKNIQYF. In DNA form, the CDR3 reads TGTGCCAGCAGTTTGTCCTACCAAAGGGCAGCCGCTGCCAAAAACATTCAGTACTTC.